This TCR beta chain was recovered during a study of shared clonotypes between healthy human individuals. General study findings and limits: Clonotype sharing among the donors was expected to vary with sequencing depth.

V dropped 0 bases and J dropped 2; count of bases not matched to a gene: 3. This CDR3 spans 15 amino acids. In germline, CDR1 is KGHSH, CDR2 LQKENI. In the original workflow: Junction-only sequences without quality scores came from ImmunoSEQ, so filtering differed. Sequencing used immunoSEQ multiplex PCR; TCRdb keeps in-frame clones, though not all of them. V, J and clone size are those of that table, while D and trimming were read from the DNA. The sample lists some 1.5 million clones, under 99% occurring once. Comments on this clone: Its antigen remains unidentified. The same CDR3 is also encoded by other DNA sequences in this sample.

The sequencing sample was made of naive CD4+ T cells sorted from blood. Subset indicated: CD45RA+ positively selected. The receptor was derived from a man in his thirties or forties in good health. The chain employs TRBV18 and TRBJ2-7; 8 bases map to TRBD1. The CDR3 DNA sequence: TGTGCCAGCTCACCACCAACAGGGGGGACCTACGAGCAGTACTTC. The encoded protein is CASSPPTGGTYEQYF.